This entry lists 7 T cell receptor beta chains sequenced from one sample in a study of T cell repertoires in cytomegalovirus infection. No antigen has been identified for these receptors. TCRdb reanalysed the reads using MiXCR and keeps one entry per CDR3 protein. This table has approximately 100,000 distinct CDR3 sequences, approximately 28% appearing once. Sequencing was performed on CD8+ T cells from cultured PBMCs, taken from culture after CMV antigen stimulation. The source is a human donor in good health (CMV status not recorded). Some clones in this sample may be carry-over from other donors' samples.

The gene calls are TRBV7-2 and TRBJ1-6, with TRBD1 matching over 7 bases. After removal of 3 bases from V and 2 bases from J, the junction contained 7 bases not matched to a gene. CDR1 and CDR2 from the germline V gene are SGHTA and FQGNSA. The CDR3 sequence is 17 residues long. The CDR3 DNA is TGTGCCAGCAGCTTTACACCGGGACAGCCCTATAATTCACCCCTCCACTTT. Its translation is CASSFTPGQPYNSPLHF.

The chain recombines TRBV2 with TRBJ2-1; D possibly uses TRBD1 or TRBD2 (6 bases each). Trimming took 4 bases from V and 5 from J, leaving 15 bases between them. The CDR3 runs to 15 residues. The germline V gene encodes CDR1 SNHLY and CDR2 FYNNEI. The CDR3 nucleotides are TGTGCCAGCAGTGGGCTAGTAAGGGGGGACAATGAGCAGTTCTTC. Protein sequence: CASSGLVRGDNEQFF.

There are a few counts of this clonotype. V and J are TRBV7-9 and TRBJ1-3; no reliable D call. The CDR3 is 12 residues long. Looked up from germline, CDR1 is SEHNR and CDR2 is FQNEAQ (reference sequence). Between the trimmed V and J ends, which lost 3 bases and 8 bases, there was a span of 8 bases. Here the CDR3 reads CASSFPLDTIYF. The CDR3 DNA reads as TGTGCCAGCAGCTTCCCCTTGGACACCATATATTTT. The full variable domain, in which reference TRBV7-9 and TRBJ1-3 provide the parts outside the CDR3, is DTGVSQNPRHKITKRGQNVTFRCDPISEHNRLYWYRQTLGQGPEFLTYFQNEAQLEKSRLLSDRFSAERPKGSFSTLEIQRTEQGDSAMYLCASSFPLDTIYFGEGSWLTVV.

A few counts support this clonotype. The chain is built from TRBV6-1 and TRBJ1-4; no reliable D call. Per the germline V gene, CDR1 is MNHNS and CDR2 is SASEGT. V shed 3 bases and J shed 6 bases, with 17 bases lying between them. The CDR3 consists of 16 residues. The CDR3 protein is CASSEPGRKPDEKLFF. As DNA, the CDR3 is TGTGCCAGCAGTGAGCCAGGACGAAAACCGGATGAAAAACTGTTTTTT.

This clonotype appeared many times. The chain has TRBV19 and TRBJ1-1, with D uncertain. Trimming took off 4 bases at V and 0 bases at J, with 6 bases between the two ends. CDR3 length: 13 residues. Germline V gene lookup returns CDR1 LNHDA and CDR2 SQIVND (reference sequence). CDR3 sequence (DNA): TGTGCCAGTAGTAACGGGATGAACACTGAAGCTTTCTTT. It translates to CASSNGMNTEAFF.

This clonotype was found many times. The chain employs TRBV7-8 and TRBJ2-1; D might be TRBD1 (6 bases). V lost 1 base and J 3 bases, leaving 13 bases between the germline ends. The CDR3 has 16 residues. In germline, CDR1 is SGHVS, CDR2 FQNEAQ. CDR3: CASSLEDSSYYNEQFF. DNA of the CDR3: TGTGCCAGCAGCTTAGAGGACAGTTCTTACTACAATGAGCAGTTCTTC. Full variable domain (outside the CDR3, taken from reference TRBV7-8 and TRBJ2-1): GAGVSQSPRYKVAKRGQDVALRCDPISGHVSLFWYQQALGQGPEFLTYFQNEAQLDKSGLPSDRFFAERPEGSVSTLKIQRTQQEDSAVYLCASSLEDSSYYNEQFFGPGTRLTVL.

A few counts support this clonotype. The chain employs TRBV2 and TRBJ2-5; 11 bases are a match to TRBD2. This CDR3 spans 15 amino acids. V lost 6 bases and J lost 2; bases outside the gene matches: 5. Germline V gene data show CDR1 as SNHLY and CDR2 as FYNNEI. In nucleotides, the CDR3 is TGTGCCAGCAGGGCTACTAGCGGGGGACAAGAGACCCAGTACTTC. Translation gives CASRATSGGQETQYF.